The 23 T cell receptor beta chains reported below all come from one sample, sequenced in a study of cytomegalovirus exposure and HLA in healthy donors. The study ran its PCR with 60 Vbeta and 13 Jbeta primers. Sequenced by immunoSEQ multiplex PCR; TCRdb stores in-frame clones only, minus some. The table includes 150,000 to 200,000 clones, 70% to 90% detected once. Sequenced sample: PBMCs. The receptors originated from a man younger than 35 in good health and CMV-seropositive.

The chain combines TRBV10-3 with TRBJ1-2; no reliable D call. V shed 2 bases and J shed 8 bases, with 15 bases lying between them. This CDR3 has 14 residues. CDR1 and CDR2 (germline): ENHRY, SYGVKD. Here the CDR3 reads CAISEKAQFGGYTF. DNA of the CDR3: TGTGCCATCAGTGAGAAGGCACAGTTCGGCGGCTACACCTTC.

The V call is TRBV9, the J call TRBJ2-1; D is undetermined. Germline CDR1 reads SGDLS; CDR2 reads YYNGEE. With 4 bases removed from V and 0 bases from J, the gap between germline ends came to 11 bases. The CDR3 is 15 amino acids. The CDR3 nucleotides are TGTGCCAGCAGCTCTGGGCAGAGCTCCTACAATGAGCAGTTCTTC. Its protein is CASSSGQSSYNEQFF. Based on the CDR3 plus reference TRBV9 and TRBJ2-1, the full variable domain is DSGVTQTPKHLITATGQRVTLRCSPRSGDLSVYWYQQSLDQGLQFLIQYYNGEERAKGNILERFSAQQFPDLHSELNLSSLELGDSALYFCASSSGQSSYNEQFFGPGTRLTVL.

V usage is TRBV5-6 and J usage is TRBJ1-1, with D possibly TRBD1 on 5 matching bases. The V gene lost 2 bases and the J gene lost 1 base, with 12 bases spanning the gap. CDR1 is SGHDT, CDR2 YYEEEE, per germline. The CDR3 runs 15 residues. The CDR3 loop reads CASSLGPGPNTEAFF. The CDR3 DNA sequence: TGTGCCAGCAGCTTAGGTCCAGGGCCGAACACTGAAGCTTTCTTT.

This sequence joins TRBV28 and TRBJ2-1; 7 bases agree with TRBD2. Germline-derived CDR1 and CDR2 are MDHEN and SYDVKM. The J segment lost 4 bases and the V segment lost 4 bases, leaving 4 bases of the junction unmatched. This CDR3 has 14 amino acids. The CDR3 sequence: CASSSGGGYNEQFF. The CDR3 bases are TGTGCCAGCAGTTCGGGCGGGGGATACAATGAGCAGTTCTTC.

This chain connects TRBV9 to TRBJ2-2; 8 nucleotides align to TRBD2. V lost 6 bases to trimming and J lost 3 bases; unmatched junction nucleotides: 4. Germline V CDR1 and CDR2: SGDLS, YYNGEE. The CDR3 contains 14 residues. This CDR3 reads CASNLAGYTGELFF. The CDR3 bases are TGTGCCAGCAACCTAGCGGGCTACACCGGGGAGCTGTTTTTT.

The rearrangement uses TRBV9 and TRBJ2-3, with D possibly being TRBD2 (6 bases). This CDR3 has 16 amino acids. The germline V gene encodes CDR1 SGDLS and CDR2 YYNGEE. V lost 0 bases, J lost 1 base, and 12 bases lay in between. Written as DNA, the CDR3 is TGTGCCAGCAGCGTAGTTCTGGAGGGCGGCACAGATACGCAGTATTTT. It encodes CASSVVLEGGTDTQYF. Using reference TRBV9 and TRBJ2-3 for the parts outside the CDR3, the full variable domain is DSGVTQTPKHLITATGQRVTLRCSPRSGDLSVYWYQQSLDQGLQFLIQYYNGEERAKGNILERFSAQQFPDLHSELNLSSLELGDSALYFCASSVVLEGGTDTQYFGPGTRLTVL.

This chain connects TRBV9 to TRBJ2-7; weak D call: TRBD1 (6 bases). Per the germline V gene, CDR1 is SGDLS and CDR2 is YYNGEE. Deletions cut 0 bases from V and 6 bases from J, with 16 bases between. The CDR3 totals 15 residues. The CDR3 loop reads CASSVGDLQGIEQYF. In DNA form, the CDR3 reads TGTGCCAGCAGCGTAGGGGACCTCCAGGGGATCGAGCAGTACTTC.

CDR3 sequence (DNA): TGTGCCAGCAAGGGTGGAGGGCAGCCCCAGCATTTT. Residues: CASKGGGQPQHF. This chain joins TRBV2 and TRBJ1-5, with no clear D. Trimming removed 7 bases from V and 7 bases from J, with 11 bases in between. Germline V gives CDR1 SNHLY, CDR2 FYNNEI. This CDR3 region has 12 residues.

V usage is TRBV10-1 and J usage is TRBJ2-1, with TRBD2 identical over 8 bases. The CDR3 sequence is 15 residues long. V shed 6 bases and J 7 bases; nucleotides not matched to a gene: 11. Per the germline V gene, CDR1 is WNHNN and CDR2 is SYGVQD (reference sequence). CDR3 coding DNA: TGCGCCAGCAGCTCGGGGGGGGGTACAGGTAATGAGCAGTTCTTC. This codes for CASSSGGGTGNEQFF.

CDR3 loop: CAISREPTDTQYF. CDR3 in DNA: TGTGCCATCAGCAGGGAACCCACAGATACGCAGTATTTT. The chain joins TRBV10-3 to TRBJ2-3; D possibly corresponds to TRBD1 (5 bases). Germline lookup yields CDR1 ENHRY and CDR2 SYGVKD. The CDR3 covers 13 residues. Trimming removed 6 bases at V and 2 bases at J, with 9 bases between.

This clone was recorded once. The J gene is TRBJ1-2, the V gene TRBV7-8; tentative D call: TRBD1 (5 bases). The V and J ends lost 5 bases and 0 bases respectively, with 13 bases between them. Germline CDR1 and CDR2: SGHVS and FQNEAQ. There are 15 residues in the CDR3. CDR3: CASSNPGVANYGYTF. CDR3 DNA sequence: TGTGCCAGCAGCAACCCGGGGGTGGCTAACTATGGCTACACCTTC.

The chain combines TRBV20-1 with TRBJ1-1; D is unclear. Germline assignment: CDR1 DFQATT and CDR2 SNEGSKA (reference sequence). The CDR3 contains 11 residues. V lost 5 bases and J 6 bases, leaving 10 bases between the germline ends. CDR3 in DNA: TGCAGTGCTCGGCAGGATTCTGAAGCTTTCTTT. Translating it yields CSARQDSEAFF.

The rearrangement uses TRBV5-1 and TRBJ2-2; 8 positions match TRBD2. After removal of 4 bases from V and 0 bases from J, the junction contained 11 bases not matched to a gene. CDR3 length: 18 residues. CDR1 SGHRS and CDR2 YFSETQ come from the germline V gene. For the CDR3, the DNA is TGCGCCAGCAGCCCGGGAGGAGCGGGGGCCACGAACACCGGGGAGCTGTTTTTT. Its translation: CASSPGGAGATNTGELFF.

The chain joins TRBV4-1 to TRBJ2-7, with 12 nucleotides matching TRBD2. This CDR3 spans 15 amino acids. Germline lookup yields CDR1 MGHRA and CDR2 YSYEKL. V dropped 1 base and J dropped 4; count of bases not matched to a gene: 2. The chain's CDR3 is CASSQVTSGGYEQYF. CDR3 coding DNA: TGCGCCAGCAGCCAAGTAACTAGCGGGGGGTACGAGCAGTACTTC.

The CDR3 sequence: CASSLGGGSYEQYF. DNA of the CDR3: TGTGCCAGCAGCTTAGGCGGGGGGTCTTACGAGCAGTACTTC. V usage is TRBV7-6 and J usage is TRBJ2-7; 8 bases are a match to TRBD2. Germline V CDR1 and CDR2: SGHVS, FNYEAQ. The CDR3 extends over 14 amino acids. V lost 1 base, J lost 4 bases, and 3 bases stayed unmatched. Drawing the rest from reference TRBV7-6 and TRBJ2-7, the complete variable domain is GAGVSQSPRYKVTKRGQDVALRCDPISGHVSLYWYRQALGQGPEFLTYFNYEAQQDKSGLPNDRFSAERPEGSISTLTIQRTEQRDSAMYRCASSLGGGSYEQYFGPGTRLTVT.

This clone was detected once. The chain couples TRBV5-4 to TRBJ2-3, with D unclear. Per germline, CDR1 SGHNT and CDR2 YYREEE (reference sequence). There are 13 residues in the CDR3. V was pared by 3 bases and J by 5 bases, with 10 bases between. CDR3 in amino acids: CASSSYRLDTQYF. As DNA, the CDR3 is TGTGCCAGCAGCTCCTACCGCCTAGATACGCAGTATTTT.

The chain carries TRBV9 and TRBJ2-1, with 13 positions matching TRBD2. CDR1 and CDR2 (germline): SGDLS, YYNGEE. CDR3 length equals 16 residues. With V trimmed by 4 bases and J by 10 bases, 11 bases remained unmatched. For the CDR3, the DNA is TGTGCCAGCAGCCCCTCCGGGACTAGCGGGGCAGGGGAGCAGTTCTTC. Its protein product is CASSPSGTSGAGEQFF.

The V gene is TRBV6-6, the J gene TRBJ2-3; D unresolved. The CDR3 consists of 12 residues. Germline CDR1 reads MNHNY; CDR2 reads SVGAGI (reference sequence). The V end lost 6 bases, the J end lost 6 bases, and 10 bases lay between the germline ends. The CDR3, as DNA: TGTGCCAGCAGCTCAGGATGGGATACGCAGTATTTT. Translating gives CASSSGWDTQYF.

The chain carries TRBV5-4 and TRBJ1-6; tentative D call: TRBD1 (5 bases). Per germline, CDR1 SGHNT and CDR2 YYREEE (reference sequence). The CDR3 sequence is 19 residues long. Trimming left V 1 base short and J 0 bases short, with 17 bases between. As DNA, the CDR3 is TGTGCCAGCAGCTTGAACAGCCCCGCGGGGGGCTCCTATAATTCACCCCTCCACTTT. It specifies CASSLNSPAGGSYNSPLHF.

The chain has TRBV27 and TRBJ2-7, with D tentatively TRBD2 (6 bases). This CDR3 comprises 14 residues. Trimming pared 3 bases from V and 4 bases from J, leaving 13 bases between. Looked up from germline, CDR1 is MNHEY and CDR2 is SMNVEV (reference sequence). The CDR3, as DNA: TGTGCCAGCAGTTTTAGACCCCGGGGGTACGAGCAGTACTTC. Translation gives CASSFRPRGYEQYF.

The rearrangement links TRBV6-4 to TRBJ1-1; a weak D match, TRBD1 (5 bases). V lost 7 bases and J 4 bases, leaving 16 bases between the germline ends. The germline gives CDR1 MRHNA, CDR2 SNTAGT. The CDR3 is 14 residues long. The CDR3 sequence is CASMTVSGATEAFF. CDR3 DNA sequence: TGTGCCAGCATGACGGTATCTGGGGCCACTGAAGCTTTCTTT.

The J gene is TRBJ1-5, the V gene TRBV5-6, with D possibly TRBD1 on 6 matching bases. This CDR3 comprises 16 residues. Germline CDR1 is SGHDT and CDR2 is YYEEEE. V was clipped by 4 bases and J by 1 base, with 15 bases between them. CDR3 amino acids: CASSEDRKGSNQPQHF. In nucleotides, the CDR3 is TGTGCCAGCAGCGAAGACAGGAAGGGAAGCAATCAGCCCCAGCATTTT.

The rearrangement uses TRBV7-9 and TRBJ1-1, with D uncertain. Germline CDR1 is SEHNR and CDR2 is FQNEAQ (reference sequence). The CDR3 contains 13 residues. V was trimmed by 2 bases and J by 5 bases, leaving 9 bases between them. This CDR3 is CASSLKAGTEAFF. The CDR3 DNA is TGTGCCAGCAGCTTAAAGGCAGGAACTGAAGCTTTCTTT. Filled out from reference TRBV7-9 and TRBJ1-1, the complete variable domain reads DTGVSQNPRHKITKRGQNVTFRCDPISEHNRLYWYRQTLGQGPEFLTYFQNEAQLEKSRLLSDRFSAERPKGSFSTLEIQRTEQGDSAMYLCASSLKAGTEAFFGQGTRLTVV.